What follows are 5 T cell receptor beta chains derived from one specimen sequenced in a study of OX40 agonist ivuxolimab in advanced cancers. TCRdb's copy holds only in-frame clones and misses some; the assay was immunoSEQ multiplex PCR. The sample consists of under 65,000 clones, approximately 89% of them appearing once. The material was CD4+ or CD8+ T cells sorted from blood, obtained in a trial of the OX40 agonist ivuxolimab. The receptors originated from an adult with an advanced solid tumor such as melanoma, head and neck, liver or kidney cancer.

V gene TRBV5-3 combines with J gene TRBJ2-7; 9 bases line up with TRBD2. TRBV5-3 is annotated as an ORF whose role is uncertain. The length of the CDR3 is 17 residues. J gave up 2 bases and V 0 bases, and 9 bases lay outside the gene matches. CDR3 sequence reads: CARSLARLAGTTYEQYF. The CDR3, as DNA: TGTGCCAGAAGCTTGGCCAGGCTAGCGGGGACCACCTACGAGCAGTACTTC.

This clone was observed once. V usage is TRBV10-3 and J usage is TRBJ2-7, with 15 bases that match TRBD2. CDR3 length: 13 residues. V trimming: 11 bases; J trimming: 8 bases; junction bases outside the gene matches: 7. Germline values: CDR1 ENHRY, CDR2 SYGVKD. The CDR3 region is CASGTSGRIQQYF. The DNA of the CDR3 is TGTGCCTCAGGGACTAGCGGGAGGATCCAGCAGTACTTC.

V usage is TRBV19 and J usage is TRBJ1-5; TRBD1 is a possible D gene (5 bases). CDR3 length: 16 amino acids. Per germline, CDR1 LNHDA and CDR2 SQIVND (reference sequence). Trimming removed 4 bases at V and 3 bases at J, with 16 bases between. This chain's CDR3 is CASSKGTVLDNQPQHF. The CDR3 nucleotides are TGTGCCAGTAGTAAGGGGACCGTTTTAGACAATCAGCCCCAGCATTTT. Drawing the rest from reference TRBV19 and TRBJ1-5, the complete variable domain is DGGITQSPKYLFRKEGQNVTLSCEQNLNHDAMYWYRQDPGQGLRLIYYSQIVNDFQKGDIAEGYSVSREKKESFPLTVTSAQKNPTAFYLCASSKGTVLDNQPQHFGDGTRLSIL.

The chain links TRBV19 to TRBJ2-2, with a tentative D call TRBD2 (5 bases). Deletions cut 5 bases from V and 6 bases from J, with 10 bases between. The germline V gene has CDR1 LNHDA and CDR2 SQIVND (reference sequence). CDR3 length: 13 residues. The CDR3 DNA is TGTGCCAGTAGTGTGGGAGCCCCCGGGGAGCTGTTTTTT. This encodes CASSVGAPGELFF.

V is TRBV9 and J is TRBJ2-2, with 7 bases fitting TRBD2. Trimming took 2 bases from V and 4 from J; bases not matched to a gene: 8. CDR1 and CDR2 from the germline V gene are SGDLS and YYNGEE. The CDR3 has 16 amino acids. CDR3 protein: CASSVGGRAPTGELFF. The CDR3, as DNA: TGTGCCAGCAGCGTTGGAGGGAGGGCCCCCACCGGGGAGCTGTTTTTT. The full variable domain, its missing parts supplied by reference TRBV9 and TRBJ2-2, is DSGVTQTPKHLITATGQRVTLRCSPRSGDLSVYWYQQSLDQGLQFLIQYYNGEERAKGNILERFSAQQFPDLHSELNLSSLELGDSALYFCASSVGGRAPTGELFFGEGSRLTVL.